These T cell receptor beta chains were read from a single sample in a study of blood T cell repertoires in COVID-19. The protocol was immunoSEQ multiplex PCR, while the TCRdb copy is restricted to in-frame clones and leaves out a portion. The table includes tens of thousands of clones, about nine tenths detected once. The material sequenced was peripheral blood. The receptor set was obtained from a woman of 80 years or more with acute or convalescent COVID-19. Each CDR3 is given with its conserved first and last residue. The D gene is left open where the match is weak. Not all rows give a size; the values are once, few, many and, for expanded clones, a class.

clone_size	j_call	d_call	v_call	cdr3_aa	cdr3_nt
.	TRBJ2-7	.	TRBV4-1	CASSPVEGGALGGQYF	TGCGCCAGCAGCCCTGTGGAAGGGGGCGCGTTGGGAGGGCAGTACTTC
.	TRBJ2-7	.	TRBV7-9	CASSRDRTAYSYEQYF	TGTGCCAGCAGCCGAGATCGGACAGCCTATTCCTACGAGCAGTACTTC
.	TRBJ2-7	TRBD1	TRBV19	CASGDRSSSYEQYF	TGTGCCAGTGGGGACAGGTCGAGCTCCTACGAGCAGTACTTC
.	TRBJ2-1	.	TRBV29-1	CSVGGGASSYNEQFF	TGCAGCGTTGGCGGAGGGGCGAGCTCCTACAATGAGCAGTTCTTC
.	TRBJ1-2	.	TRBV6-4	CASHGQGGDGYTF	TGTGCCAGTCACGGCCAAGGAGGGGATGGCTACACCTTC
.	TRBJ2-5	TRBD1	TRBV4-1	CASSQDRGLDQETQYF	TGCGCCAGCAGCCAAGACAGGGGGCTCGACCAAGAGACCCAGTACTTC
.	TRBJ2-5	TRBD1	TRBV19	CASSPTGDQETQYF	TGTGCCAGTAGCCCGACAGGGGATCAAGAGACCCAGTACTTC
.	TRBJ2-2	TRBD2	TRBV5-1	CASSLGLAGGNTGELFF	TGCGCCAGCAGCTTGGGCCTAGCGGGGGGAAACACCGGGGAGCTGTTTTTT
.	TRBJ2-5	TRBD2	TRBV11-3	CASSLVSAGGPETQYF	TGTGCCAGCAGCTTAGTTTCTGCGGGGGGGCCTGAGACCCAGTACTTC
.	TRBJ2-3	.	TRBV2	CASSEAFRTDTQYF	TGTGCCAGCAGTGAAGCGTTTAGAACAGATACGCAGTATTTT
.	TRBJ2-1	.	TRBV6-6	CASSSFYNEQFF	TGTGCCAGCAGTTCCTTTTACAATGAGCAGTTCTTC
.	TRBJ2-1	TRBD1	TRBV5-1	CASSLEGQAHNEQFF	TGCGCCAGCAGCTTGGAGGGACAGGCCCACAATGAGCAGTTCTTC
.	TRBJ2-3	TRBD2	TRBV5-4	CASSGAGGYRRDTQYF	TGTGCCAGCAGCGGAGCGGGGGGGTATAGACGAGATACGCAGTATTTT
once	TRBJ2-5	.	TRBV7-9	CASSSYSLETQYF	TGTGCCAGCAGCTCCTATTCACTGGAGACCCAGTACTTC
.	TRBJ2-2	TRBD1	TRBV27	CASSLYGTGNAGELFF	TGTGCCAGCAGTTTATACGGGACAGGGAACGCCGGGGAGCTGTTTTTT
few	TRBJ2-3	TRBD2	TRBV9	CASSPDGRGTDTQYF	TGTGCCAGCAGCCCAGATGGGAGGGGTACAGATACGCAGTATTTT
.	TRBJ2-5	.	TRBV6-1	CASSEWDSPYQETQYF	TGTGCCAGCAGTGAGTGGGACTCCCCGTACCAAGAGACCCAGTACTTC
.	TRBJ1-4	TRBD1	TRBV19	CASTPADRGGEKLFF	TGTGCCAGTACCCCCGCGGACAGGGGGGGTGAAAAACTGTTTTTT
.	TRBJ1-1	TRBD1	TRBV19	CASSGQGKGGRFVAFF	TGTGCCAGTAGTGGACAGGGGAAAGGAGGCCGTTTCGTGGCTTTCTTT
.	TRBJ2-1	.	TRBV5-1	CASSLDRNNEQFF	TGCGCCAGCAGCTTGGACAGAAACAATGAGCAGTTCTTC
.	TRBJ2-2	.	TRBV3-1/TRBV3-2	CASSQVGGYTGELFF	TGTGCCAGCAGCCAAGTAGGCGGATACACCGGGGAGCTGTTTTTT
once	TRBJ2-3	.	TRBV3-1/TRBV3-2	CASSQKGGGTDTQYF	TGTGCCAGCAGCCAAAAGGGGGGGGGCACAGATACGCAGTATTTT
.	TRBJ2-5	TRBD1	TRBV4-1	CASSQGWDRGQETQYF	TGCGCCAGCAGCCAAGGCTGGGACAGGGGTCAAGAGACCCAGTACTTC
.	TRBJ1-3	.	TRBV4-1	CASSRQGLVLTGNTIYF	TGCGCCAGCAGCCGCCAAGGACTAGTCCTCACTGGAAACACCATATATTTT
.	TRBJ1-1	TRBD1	TRBV5-4	CASSYRGWDTEAFF	TGTGCCAGCAGCTACAGGGGTTGGGACACTGAAGCTTTCTTT
.	TRBJ2-5	TRBD2	TRBV2	CASSPTSGVQETQYF	TGTGCCAGCAGTCCGACTAGCGGGGTTCAAGAGACCCAGTACTTC
.	TRBJ2-5	.	TRBV2	CASSEGQDETQYF	TGTGCCAGCAGTGAAGGACAAGACGAGACCCAGTACTTC
.	TRBJ1-2	.	TRBV2	CASSGWDYGYTF	TGTGCCAGCAGCGGGTGGGACTATGGCTACACCTTC
few	TRBJ2-7	.	TRBV28	CAAQQNRDKTYEQYF	TGTGCCGCCCAGCAAAACAGGGACAAAACCTACGAGCAGTACTTC